The following is a T cell receptor beta chain sequence with its context. Germline V gene lookup returns CDR1 SGHRS and CDR2 YFSETQ. J gave up 1 base and V 3 bases, and 3 bases lay outside the gene matches. CDR3 length: 14 residues. The data were taken from a study of blood T cell repertoires in COVID-19. Study information: Sites in the United States, Italy and Spain provided acute and convalescent COVID-19 samples. PBMCs, B-cell-depleted T cells, or T cells were the source of the cDNA or gDNA that made up the material.

In the authors' methods: Researchers report that nucleated cell counts were estimated from reference gene primer amplification. Using immunoSEQ multiplex PCR, the repertoire was profiled, and TCRdb retains in-frame clones only, with some absent. The V and J calls and clone size come from that table; D and trimming were worked out from the DNA. The table lists about 130,000 clones, approximately 80% of them singletons. The sample was peripheral blood. The TCR comes from a woman aged 55-69 years with acute or convalescent COVID-19. V is TRBV5-1 and J is TRBJ1-1; 7 nucleotides align to TRBD1. CDR3 in amino acids: CASSWRQGNTEAFF. CDR3 bases: TGCGCCAGCAGCTGGAGACAGGGGAACACTGAAGCTTTCTTT.